The rows below give T cell receptor beta chains drawn from one sample of a study of T cell changes during pregnancy in multiple sclerosis. Measured with immunoSEQ multiplex PCR; TCRdb has only the in-frame clones, and not every one. Among roughly 97,000 clones listed, over 75% were seen once. This specimen consisted of peripheral blood, obtained in the second trimester of pregnancy. The receptors stem from a female donor in good health, enrolled as a control in a pregnancy study. Both conserved end residues are part of each CDR3. The D gene is left open where the match is weak. Size values are once, few and many counts, or a class for expanded clones, and some rows have none.

D gene	clone size	V gene	J gene	CDR3 DNA	CDR3 protein
TRBD1	NA	TRBV23-1	TRBJ1-5	TGCGCCAGCAGCCCCGGGACAGGGGAAGGGGGCAATCAGCCCCAGCATTTT	CASSPGTGEGGNQPQHF
TRBD2	NA	TRBV2	TRBJ2-7	TGTGCCAGCAGCCTTGGTGGCGGGGGGTCCTACGAGCAGTACTTC	CASSLGGGGSYEQYF
NA	NA	TRBV6-5	TRBJ2-6	TGTGCCAGCAGTGACAACTCTGGGGCCAACGTCCTGACTTTC	CASSDNSGANVLTF
TRBD1	NA	TRBV6-5	TRBJ1-4	TGTGCCAGCAGTCTTCTGACAGGGGATGAAAAACTGTTTTTT	CASSLLTGDEKLFF
TRBD1	NA	TRBV5-1	TRBJ2-7	TGCGCCAGCAGCTTACGGGACAGGCTAAGCGAGCAGTACTTC	CASSLRDRLSEQYF
TRBD2	NA	TRBV30	TRBJ2-2	TGTGCCTGGAGTGGCCGGACCAGCGGGAGATCCACCGGGGAGCTGTTTTTT	CAWSGRTSGRSTGELFF
NA	NA	TRBV6-1	TRBJ2-1	TGTGCCAGCAGTGAAGAGGGGACTCGTCCGCAGTTCTTC	CASSEEGTRPQFF
NA	many	TRBV2	TRBJ1-6	TGTGCCAGCAGTGGGGTGGGGCCTCATAATTCACCCCTCCACTTT	CASSGVGPHNSPLHF
NA	NA	TRBV6-1	TRBJ1-5	TGTGCCAGCAGTGAAAGGGCGACAGTGCCCCTTAGCAATCAGCCCCAGCATTTT	CASSERATVPLSNQPQHF
TRBD1	NA	TRBV29-1	TRBJ1-1	TGCAGCGTTGACCCCAAAGGGGGGACAGTGAACACTGAAGCTTTCTTT	CSVDPKGGTVNTEAFF
TRBD2	NA	TRBV7-6	TRBJ2-7	TGTGCCAGCAGCTTACTAGCGGGAGCGTGGAACGAGCAGTACTTC	CASSLLAGAWNEQYF
TRBD2	NA	TRBV7-2	TRBJ2-3	TGTGCCAGCAGGAGCGGGGGGCCTTCCACAGATACGCAGTATTTT	CASRSGGPSTDTQYF
NA	NA	TRBV9	TRBJ1-6	TGTGCCAGCACCCCGGACAGTTTTCCCAATTCACCCCTCCACTTT	CASTPDSFPNSPLHF
NA	NA	TRBV10-3	TRBJ2-7	TGTGCCACTCAGGGGCAGGCAGAGTCCTACGAGCAGTACTTC	CATQGQAESYEQYF
NA	NA	TRBV7-8	TRBJ1-1	TGTGCCAGCAGCTTGCAGGCGGGGAACACTGAAGCTTTCTTT	CASSLQAGNTEAFF
NA	NA	TRBV5-1	TRBJ1-2	TGCGCCAGCAGCTTGGAGAGGGAAACTAACTATGGCTACACCTTC	CASSLERETNYGYTF
TRBD1	NA	TRBV5-1	TRBJ1-5	TGCGCCAGCAGACCGACAGGGGGCGGGAATCAGCCCCAGCATTTT	CASRPTGGGNQPQHF
NA	NA	TRBV11-2	TRBJ1-2	TGTGCCAGCAGCTCCTCTTTCGCAGTTAACTATGGCTACACCTTC	CASSSSFAVNYGYTF
TRBD1	NA	TRBV19	TRBJ1-5	TGTGCCACCGGACAGGGGGCTTTAGGCAATCAGCCCCAGCATTTT	CATGQGALGNQPQHF
NA	NA	TRBV14	TRBJ2-1	TGTGCCAGCAGCCAAGTGAGAGCGGTCTACAATGAGCAGTTCTTC	CASSQVRAVYNEQFF
NA	NA	TRBV5-1	TRBJ2-5	TGCGCCAGCAGCCGGGGGAGAATGTACCAAGAGACCCAGTACTTC	CASSRGRMYQETQYF
TRBD1	NA	TRBV2	TRBJ2-7	TGTGCCAGCGGAGGACAGGGATCCTACGAGCAGTACTTC	CASGGQGSYEQYF
NA	NA	TRBV4-2	TRBJ1-2	TGTGCCAGCAGCCCCAGAGTAGGACAGAACTATGGCTACACCTTC	CASSPRVGQNYGYTF
NA	NA	TRBV7-8	TRBJ2-7	TGTGCCAGCAGCCCCCGCGGACAGACCACTTGGGGCGAGCAGTACTTC	CASSPRGQTTWGEQYF
TRBD2	NA	TRBV9	TRBJ2-1	TGTGCCAGCAGCCTAGCCCCGGGACTAGCGGGAGGGAATGAGCAGTTCTTC	CASSLAPGLAGGNEQFF
NA	NA	TRBV18	TRBJ1-6	TGTGCCAGCTCACCAGGGGGGAGCTCCTATAATTCACCCCTCCACTTT	CASSPGGSSYNSPLHF
TRBD1	NA	TRBV18	TRBJ1-5	TGTGCCAGCTCCCTGGACAGGGATTATCAGCCCCAGCATTTT	CASSLDRDYQPQHF
NA	NA	TRBV2	TRBJ2-2	TGTGCCAGCGGAAACGACCAGGGAACCGGGGAGCTGTTTTTT	CASGNDQGTGELFF
NA	once	TRBV6-5	TRBJ2-7	TGTGCCAGCAGCCCTAGCGACTCCTACGAGCAGTACTTC	CASSPSDSYEQYF
TRBD1	once	TRBV7-2	TRBJ1-2	TGTGCCAGCAGCGTTGGGACAGCCCATCCGGACTATGGCTACACCTTC	CASSVGTAHPDYGYTF
TRBD1	NA	TRBV5-1	TRBJ1-1	TGCGCCAGCAGCTCACGGGACAGGGGGTACACTGAAGCTTTCTTT	CASSSRDRGYTEAFF
TRBD2	once	TRBV13	TRBJ2-3	TGTGCCAGCAGCTCGCTCACTAGCGGGAGGTTGAATACGCAGTATTTT	CASSSLTSGRLNTQYF
TRBD1	NA	TRBV4-1	TRBJ1-5	TGCGCCAGCAGCCACCGGACAGGAACCAATCAGCCCCAGCATTTT	CASSHRTGTNQPQHF
NA	NA	TRBV11-2	TRBJ1-2	TGTGCCAGCAGCTTAGACTATCGGCCACCGGAGATTGGGGGCTACACCTTC	CASSLDYRPPEIGGYTF
TRBD1	NA	TRBV14	TRBJ1-1	TGTGCCAGCAGCCACTCACAGGGGGCGAAAGGCCCTGAAGCTTTCTTT	CASSHSQGAKGPEAFF
TRBD1	NA	TRBV7-9	TRBJ2-1	TGTGCCAGCAGCTTATGGTCCGGGACAGGATACAATGAGCAGTTCTTC	CASSLWSGTGYNEQFF
TRBD1	NA	TRBV6-1	TRBJ1-5	TGTGCCAGCAGTGAAGCGGGACAGCAAGATCAGCCCCAGCATTTT	CASSEAGQQDQPQHF
NA	NA	TRBV5-6	TRBJ2-6	TGTGCCAGCAGCACCCTCCGCCAGTCTGGGGCCAACGTCCTGACTTTC	CASSTLRQSGANVLTF
NA	NA	TRBV19	TRBJ2-3	TGTGCCAGTAGTCCAGGGGCAGGCACAGATACGCAGTATTTT	CASSPGAGTDTQYF
TRBD2	NA	TRBV27	TRBJ2-1	TGTGCCAGCAGTTCACAGGGTAGCGGGAACAATGAGCAGTTCTTC	CASSSQGSGNNEQFF
TRBD1	NA	TRBV4-1	TRBJ1-3	TGCGCCAGCAGCAAACCCAATCTGGGGACAGGTGGAAACACCATATATTTT	CASSKPNLGTGGNTIYF
TRBD1	once	TRBV27	TRBJ2-6	TGTGCCAGCAGTCATACAGGGGTCGGGGCCAACGTCCTGACTTTC	CASSHTGVGANVLTF
TRBD1	NA	TRBV5-1	TRBJ1-1	TGCGCCAGCAGTTCCGGGACAGGGTGGAACACTGAAGCTTTCTTT	CASSSGTGWNTEAFF
NA	NA	TRBV5-1	TRBJ2-1	TGCGCCAGCAGCTTGGAGGCGGGTTACAATGAGCAGTTCTTC	CASSLEAGYNEQFF
NA	NA	TRBV7-9	TRBJ2-7	TGTGCCAGCAGCTTACGTGTTTGGGACTTAGAGTACGAGCAGTACTTC	CASSLRVWDLEYEQYF
NA	NA	TRBV14	TRBJ1-6	TGTGCCAGCAGCCAGGAGGGGTTACCTTCACCCCTCCACTTT	CASSQEGLPSPLHF
TRBD1	NA	TRBV27	TRBJ1-5	TGTGCCAGCAGTTTAGGGACAGGATCAAGTCAGCCCCAGCATTTT	CASSLGTGSSQPQHF
TRBD2	NA	TRBV19	TRBJ2-5	TGTGCCAGTAGTATCGGCGGGAGTACGAGGGAGACCCAGTACTTC	CASSIGGSTRETQYF
NA	NA	TRBV2	TRBJ2-7	TGTGCCAGCCGTGTTTCGGGGTTGACCTACGAGCAGTACTTC	CASRVSGLTYEQYF
NA	NA	TRBV5-1	TRBJ2-2	TGCGCCAGCAGCTGGGGGGAGTGGGAGCTGTTTTTT	CASSWGEWELFF
NA	NA	TRBV5-4	TRBJ1-2	TGTGCCAGCAGCCCGCCCCACAGGGCGCCGATGGGAGGCTACACCTTC	CASSPPHRAPMGGYTF
NA	once	TRBV6-1	TRBJ2-7	TGTGCCAGCAGTAAAACCCCGGGATCGGCCTACGAGCAGTACTTC	CASSKTPGSAYEQYF
NA	once	TRBV7-9	TRBJ1-5	TGTGCCAGCAGCTTAGAGAGGGATCAGCCCCAGCATTTT	CASSLERDQPQHF
TRBD2	NA	TRBV30	TRBJ2-2	TGTGCCTGGACTTTAGCGGGAGGGCCAGGGGAGCTGTTTTTT	CAWTLAGGPGELFF
NA	NA	TRBV19	TRBJ2-1	TGTGCCAGTAGTATGTATGGATCGAAGAGGAGGGTCTACAATGAGCAGTTCTTC	CASSMYGSKRRVYNEQFF
NA	NA	TRBV19	TRBJ1-1	TGTGCCAGTTCCGGGACTTCCAGTCCCTCTAAAGATACTGAAGCTTTCTTT	CASSGTSSPSKDTEAFF